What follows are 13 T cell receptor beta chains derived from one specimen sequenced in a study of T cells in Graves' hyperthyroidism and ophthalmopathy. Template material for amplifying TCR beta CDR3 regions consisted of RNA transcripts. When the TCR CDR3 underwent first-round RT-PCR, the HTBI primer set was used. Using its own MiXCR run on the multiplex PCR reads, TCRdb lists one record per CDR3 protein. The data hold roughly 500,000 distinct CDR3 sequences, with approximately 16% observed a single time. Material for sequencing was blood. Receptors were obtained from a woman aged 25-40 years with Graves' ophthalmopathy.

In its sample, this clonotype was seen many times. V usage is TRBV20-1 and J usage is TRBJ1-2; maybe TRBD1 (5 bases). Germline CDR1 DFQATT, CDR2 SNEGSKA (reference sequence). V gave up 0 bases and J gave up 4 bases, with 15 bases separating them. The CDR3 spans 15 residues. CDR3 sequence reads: CSARDRGNIVYGYTF. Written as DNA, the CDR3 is TGCAGTGCTAGAGATCGGGGGAACATCGTCTATGGCTACACCTTC.

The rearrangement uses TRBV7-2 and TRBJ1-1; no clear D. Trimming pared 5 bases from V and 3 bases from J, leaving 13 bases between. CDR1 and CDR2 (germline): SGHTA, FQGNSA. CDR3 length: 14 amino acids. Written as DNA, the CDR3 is TGTGCCAGCAGCCCTCGGGCCGACCACACTGAAGCTTTCTTT. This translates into CASSPRADHTEAFF.

The CDR3 sequence is CATSNKGGGDEQYF. Here the CDR3 DNA reads TGTGCCACCAGTAATAAGGGGGGAGGCGACGAGCAGTACTTC. The chain links TRBV24-1 to TRBJ2-7; D might be TRBD1 or TRBD2, each matching 6 bases. Germline CDR1 and CDR2: KGHDR and SFDVKD. The V end lost 6 bases, the J end lost 5 bases, and 16 bases lay between the germline ends. The length of the CDR3 is 14 residues.

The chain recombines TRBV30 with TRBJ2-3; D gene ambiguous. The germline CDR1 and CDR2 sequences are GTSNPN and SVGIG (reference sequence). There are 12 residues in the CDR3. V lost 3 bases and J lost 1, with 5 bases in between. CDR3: CAWRHGTDTQYF. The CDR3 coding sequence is TGTGCCTGGAGGCACGGCACAGATACGCAGTATTTT.

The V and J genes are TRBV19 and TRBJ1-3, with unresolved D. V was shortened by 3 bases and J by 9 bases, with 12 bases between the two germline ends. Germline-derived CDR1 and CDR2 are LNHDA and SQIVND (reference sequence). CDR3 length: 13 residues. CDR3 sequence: CASSIIGIGTIYF. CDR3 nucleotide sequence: TGTGCCAGTAGTATCATCGGGATCGGCACCATATATTTT.

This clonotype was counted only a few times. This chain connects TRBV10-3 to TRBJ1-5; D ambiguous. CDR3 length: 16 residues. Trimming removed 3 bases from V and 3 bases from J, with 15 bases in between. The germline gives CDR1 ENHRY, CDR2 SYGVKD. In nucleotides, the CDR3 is TGTGCCATCAGTGATACCACATGGCAGCTCAATCAGCCCCAGCATTTT. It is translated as CAISDTTWQLNQPQHF.

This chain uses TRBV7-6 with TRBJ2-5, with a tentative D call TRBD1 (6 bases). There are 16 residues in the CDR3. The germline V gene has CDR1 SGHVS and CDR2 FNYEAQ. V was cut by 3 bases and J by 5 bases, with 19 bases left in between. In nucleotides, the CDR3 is TGTGCCAGCAGCTTTCTGAGACAGGCGGGCGGGGAGACCCAGTACTTC. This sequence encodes CASSFLRQAGGETQYF.

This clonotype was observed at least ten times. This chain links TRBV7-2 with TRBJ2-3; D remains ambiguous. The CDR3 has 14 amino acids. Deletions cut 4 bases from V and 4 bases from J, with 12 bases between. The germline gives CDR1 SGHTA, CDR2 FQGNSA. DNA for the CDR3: TGTGCCAGCAGCTCAACCCTAAAGGCAGATACGCAGTATTTT. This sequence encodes CASSSTLKADTQYF.

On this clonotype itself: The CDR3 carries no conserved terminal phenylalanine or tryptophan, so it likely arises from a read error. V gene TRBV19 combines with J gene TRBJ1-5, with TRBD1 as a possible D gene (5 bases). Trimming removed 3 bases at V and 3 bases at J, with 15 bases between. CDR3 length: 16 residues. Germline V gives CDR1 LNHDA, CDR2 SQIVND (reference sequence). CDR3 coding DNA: TGTGCCAGTAGTATGGGGAGCTGGGGCCTCAATCAGCCCCAGCATCTT. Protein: CASSMGSWGLNQPQHL.

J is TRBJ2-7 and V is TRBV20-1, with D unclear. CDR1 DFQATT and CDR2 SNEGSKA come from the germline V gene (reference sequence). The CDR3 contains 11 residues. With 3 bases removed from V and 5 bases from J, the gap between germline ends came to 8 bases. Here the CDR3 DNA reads TGCAGTGCTAGTAATGGGAACGAGCAGTACTTC. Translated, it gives CSASNGNEQYF.

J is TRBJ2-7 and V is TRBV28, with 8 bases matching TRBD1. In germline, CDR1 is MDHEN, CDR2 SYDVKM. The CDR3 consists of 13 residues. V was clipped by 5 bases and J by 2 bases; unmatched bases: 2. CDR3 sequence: CASSAGGAYEQYF. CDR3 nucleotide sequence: TGTGCCAGCAGTGCAGGGGGCGCCTACGAGCAGTACTTC.

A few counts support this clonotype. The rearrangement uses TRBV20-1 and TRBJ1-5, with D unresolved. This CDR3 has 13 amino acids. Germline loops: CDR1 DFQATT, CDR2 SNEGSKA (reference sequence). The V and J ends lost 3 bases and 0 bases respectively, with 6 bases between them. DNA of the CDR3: TGCAGTGCTAGGAGTCATAGCAATCAGCCCCAGCATTTT. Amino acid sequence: CSARSHSNQPQHF.

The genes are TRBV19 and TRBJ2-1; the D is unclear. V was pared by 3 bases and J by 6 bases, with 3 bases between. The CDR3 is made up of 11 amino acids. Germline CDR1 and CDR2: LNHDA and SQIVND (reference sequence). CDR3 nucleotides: TGTGCCAGTAGTATGTTCAATGAGCAGTTCTTC. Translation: CASSMFNEQFF.